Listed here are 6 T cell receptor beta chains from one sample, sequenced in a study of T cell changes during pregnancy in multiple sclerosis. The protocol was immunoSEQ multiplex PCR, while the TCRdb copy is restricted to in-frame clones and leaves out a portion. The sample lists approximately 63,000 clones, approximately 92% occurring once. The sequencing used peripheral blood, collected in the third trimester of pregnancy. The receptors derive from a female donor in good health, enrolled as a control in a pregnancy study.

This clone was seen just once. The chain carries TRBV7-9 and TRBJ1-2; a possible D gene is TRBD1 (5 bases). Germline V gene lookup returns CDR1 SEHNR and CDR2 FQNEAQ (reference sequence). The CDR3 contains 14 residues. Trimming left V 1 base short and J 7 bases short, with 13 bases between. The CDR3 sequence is CASSLVPREAGYTF. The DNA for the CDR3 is TGTGCCAGCAGCTTAGTTCCCAGGGAGGCTGGCTACACCTTC.

CDR3: CASSPTVDGDKNIQYF. The CDR3 DNA follows: TGTGCCAGCAGCCCAACGGTTGATGGAGACAAAAACATTCAGTACTTC. V usage is TRBV2 and J usage is TRBJ2-4; the D is unclear. Germline CDR1 is SNHLY and CDR2 is FYNNEI. The V end lost 6 bases, the J end lost 3 bases, and 18 bases lay between the germline ends. CDR3 length: 16 residues.

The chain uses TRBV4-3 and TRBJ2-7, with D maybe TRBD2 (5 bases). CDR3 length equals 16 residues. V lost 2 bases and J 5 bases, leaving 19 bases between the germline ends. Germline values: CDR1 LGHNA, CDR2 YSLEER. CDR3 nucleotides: TGCGCCAGCAGCCAAAACCCCGTGGGCCGGGATAACGAGCAGTACTTC. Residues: CASSQNPVGRDNEQYF.

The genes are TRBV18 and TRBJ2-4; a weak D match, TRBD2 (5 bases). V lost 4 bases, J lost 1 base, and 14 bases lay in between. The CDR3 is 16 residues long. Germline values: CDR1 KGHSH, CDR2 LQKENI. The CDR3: CASSQGDGRAKNIQYF. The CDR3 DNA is TGTGCCAGCTCACAGGGAGACGGACGGGCCAAAAACATTCAGTACTTC.

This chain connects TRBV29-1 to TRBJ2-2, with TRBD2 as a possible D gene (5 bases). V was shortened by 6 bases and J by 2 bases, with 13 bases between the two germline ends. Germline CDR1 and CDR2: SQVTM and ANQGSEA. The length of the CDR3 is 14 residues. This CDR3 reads CSVLGQLNTGELFF. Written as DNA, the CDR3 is TGCAGCGTACTAGGCCAGCTCAACACCGGGGAGCTGTTTTTT.

The CDR3 region is CASSFGSSAYPETQYF. The CDR3 DNA follows: TGTGCCAGCAGTTTTGGGTCGAGCGCATACCCGGAGACCCAGTACTTC. The V and J genes are TRBV5-4 and TRBJ2-5; D gene uncertain. Germline CDR1 is SGHNT and CDR2 is YYREEE (reference sequence). The CDR3 spans 16 residues. The V end was cut by 5 bases, the J end by 5 bases, with 22 bases between.